Following are 7 T cell receptor beta chains from one sample sequenced in a study of T cell responses to AZD1222 COVID-19 vaccine. Produced via immunoSEQ multiplex PCR; TCRdb's table is partial and in-frame only. The table lists approximately 150,000 clones, 88% of them singletons, with 5% to 5.5% in the top ten. The sequencing used peripheral blood, collected 28 days after the second dose of the MenACWY control vaccine. The source is an adult who received the MenACWY meningococcal vaccine as a control.

The chain carries TRBV5-1 and TRBJ1-2; 12 bases are a match to TRBD1. The V gene end was trimmed by 0 bases and the J gene end by 8 bases; junction bases not matched to a gene: 5. The CDR3 length is 15 residues. Germline values: CDR1 SGHRS, CDR2 YFSETQ. CDR3 in amino acids: CASSLVGQGANGYTF. CDR3 in DNA: TGCGCCAGCAGCTTGGTGGGACAGGGGGCGAACGGCTACACCTTC.

This sequence joins TRBV7-3 and TRBJ1-1; TRBD1 agrees at 8 bases. The V and J ends lost 3 bases and 4 bases, in that order; junction bases with no gene match: 1. Looked up from germline, CDR1 is SGHTA and CDR2 is FQGTGA. CDR3 size: 13 residues. In nucleotides, the CDR3 is TGTGCCAGCAGCTTCACAGGGGGCACTGAAGCTTTCTTT. This translates into CASSFTGGTEAFF.

The chain uses TRBV10-3 and TRBJ2-2; D gene ambiguous. V gave up 3 bases and J gave up 6 bases, with 11 bases separating them. The CDR3 has 14 residues. Germline loops: CDR1 ENHRY, CDR2 SYGVKD. As DNA, the CDR3 is TGTGCCATCAGTGAAGAAGGAAGGCCCGGGGAGCTGTTTTTT. Translation gives CAISEEGRPGELFF.

This chain joins TRBV15 and TRBJ2-5, with D possibly being TRBD1 (5 bases). This CDR3 is built from 15 residues. Germline V lookup: CDR1 LNHNV, CDR2 YYDKDF (reference sequence). Trimming took off 3 bases at V and 5 bases at J, with 16 bases between the two ends. The CDR3 DNA reads TGTGCCACCAGCAGGGACGACAGCCGCACGGAGACCCAGTACTTC. Its protein is CATSRDDSRTETQYF.

The rearrangement links TRBV24-1 to TRBJ2-2; D is ambiguous. CDR3 length: 16 amino acids. Germline V gene sequence: CDR1 KGHDR, CDR2 SFDVKD. Trimming took off 8 bases at V and 1 base at J, with 16 bases between the two ends. The CDR3 sequence: CATNPSASGNTGELFF. The CDR3 region has the DNA TGTGCCACCAACCCCTCCGCGTCAGGGAACACCGGGGAGCTGTTTTTT.

The rearrangement uses TRBV18 and TRBJ2-1; TRBD1 matches at 11 bases. The germline CDR1 and CDR2 sequences are KGHSH and LQKENI. The V gene end was trimmed by 3 bases and the J gene end by 4 bases; junction bases not matched to a gene: 8. This CDR3 region has 17 residues. The DNA for the CDR3 is TGTGCCAGCTCACCCCCGTCCGGACAGGGGGCGTACAATGAGCAGTTCTTC. Its translation: CASSPPSGQGAYNEQFF.

The chain is built from TRBV24-1 and TRBJ2-2; the D gene is possibly TRBD1 (5 bases). The CDR3 has 16 amino acids. V was pared by 4 bases and J by 1 base, with 12 bases between. Germline CDR1 reads KGHDR; CDR2 reads SFDVKD. This CDR3 reads CATSDPGARNTGELFF. The CDR3 nucleotides read TGTGCCACCAGTGACCCTGGGGCGCGGAACACCGGGGAGCTGTTTTTT.